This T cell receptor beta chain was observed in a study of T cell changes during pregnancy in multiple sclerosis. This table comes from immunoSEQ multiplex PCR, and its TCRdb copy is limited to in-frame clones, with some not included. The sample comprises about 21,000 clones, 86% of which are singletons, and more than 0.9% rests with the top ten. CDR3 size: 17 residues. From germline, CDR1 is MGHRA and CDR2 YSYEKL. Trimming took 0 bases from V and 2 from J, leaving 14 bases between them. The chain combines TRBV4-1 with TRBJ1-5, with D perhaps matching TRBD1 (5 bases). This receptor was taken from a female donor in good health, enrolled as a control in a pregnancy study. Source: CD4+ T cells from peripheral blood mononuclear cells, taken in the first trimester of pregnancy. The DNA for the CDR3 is TGCGCCAGCAGCCAAGAAGCGACGGGGGTAGGCAATCAGCCCCAGCATTTT. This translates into CASSQEATGVGNQPQHF.